These 13 T cell receptor beta chains share one sample of origin, sequenced in a study of regulatory T cells in long-lasting Graves disease. The time point was: newly diagnosed GD, antithyroid drugs for less than 3 months. RNA from PBMCs was the source of the TCR library. Through Arm-PCR of CDR3 regions and iRepertoire HTBI primers, TCR beta libraries were built. In TCRdb, the multiplex PCR reads were re-called with MiXCR into one record per CDR3 protein. The profile covers some 500,000 distinct CDR3 sequences, with roughly a sixth appearing a single time and 20% to 30% taken by the ten largest. Another study also made use of these data, one on T cells in Graves' hyperthyroidism and ophthalmopathy.

This sample comprised peripheral blood mononuclear cells (PBMCs), obtained at new diagnosis, from a patient treated with antithyroid drugs. These TCRs come from a woman aged 35-60 years with Graves disease.

In its sample, this clonotype was seen many times. The V and J genes are TRBV5-1 and TRBJ1-1; D possibly corresponds to TRBD1 (6 bases). The CDR3 spans 14 residues. The V gene's germline CDR1 is SGHRS and CDR2 YFSETQ. V lost 3 bases and J 4 bases, leaving 13 bases between the germline ends. Here the CDR3 reads CASSYTPGVTEAFF. The CDR3 nucleotides read TGCGCCAGCAGCTACACTCCAGGGGTCACTGAAGCTTTCTTT.

This clonotype came up many times. This chain connects TRBV2 to TRBJ1-2, with D uncertain. V lost 4 bases to trimming and J lost 8 bases, with 14 bases between them. The CDR3 covers 13 residues. Germline CDR1 is SNHLY and CDR2 is FYNNEI. CDR3: CASSAKVGGGYTF. The DNA of the CDR3 is TGTGCCAGCAGTGCCAAAGTTGGAGGAGGCTACACCTTC.

This clonotype was seen a few times. The chain has TRBV6-2 or TRBV6-3 and TRBJ2-2; D is undetermined. Trimming took off 5 bases at V and 4 bases at J, with 8 bases between the two ends. CDR1 is MNHEY and CDR2 is SVGEGT in the germline V gene. The CDR3 is made up of 13 amino acids. CDR3 protein: CASSRVSTGELFF. CDR3 sequence (DNA): TGTGCCAGCAGTAGGGTTAGCACCGGGGAGCTGTTTTTT.

This clonotype was seen at least ten times. The genes are TRBV6-2 or TRBV6-3 and TRBJ2-5; TRBD2 matches 7 bases. This CDR3 contains 15 residues. The V segment lost 7 bases and the J segment 1 base; nucleotides outside the gene matches: 9. CDR1 and CDR2 (germline): MNHEY, SVGEGT. The CDR3 nucleotides are TGTGCCAGCACCCCCCTGGGGGGGACCCAAGAGACCCAGTACTTC. Amino acids: CASTPLGGTQETQYF.

The sample holds a few counts of this clonotype. The gene calls are TRBV30 and TRBJ2-1, with 7 positions matching TRBD2. V was clipped by 7 bases and J by 0 bases; unmatched bases: 12. Germline CDR1 is GTSNPN and CDR2 is SVGIG (reference sequence). This CDR3 is built from 16 residues. The CDR3 DNA sequence: TGTGCCTCTACGACGGCGCGGGAGAGCTCCTACAATGAGCAGTTCTTC. Translation: CASTTARESSYNEQFF. Variable domain in full (rest from reference TRBV30 and TRBJ2-1): SQTIHQWPATLVQPVGSPLSLECTVEGTSNPNLYWYRQAAGRGLQLLFYSVGIGQISSEVPQNLSASRPQDRQFILSSKKLLLSDSGFYLCASTTARESSYNEQFFGPGTRLTVL.

In its sample, this clonotype was seen many times. The chain links TRBV27 to TRBJ2-7; 10 bases line up with TRBD1. J was trimmed by 4 bases and V by 5 bases; bases with no gene match: 8. The CDR3 covers 15 residues. Germline V gene lookup returns CDR1 MNHEY and CDR2 SMNVEV (reference sequence). CDR3 in amino acids: CASSLGPGQGYEQYF. In DNA, the CDR3 is TGTGCCAGCAGTCTAGGACCGGGACAGGGGTACGAGCAGTACTTC.

There are many counts of this clonotype. This rearrangement joins TRBV2 to TRBJ1-1, with D possibly being TRBD1 (6 bases). Germline loops: CDR1 SNHLY, CDR2 FYNNEI. CDR3 size: 13 residues. The V end lost 7 bases, the J end lost 5 bases, and 14 bases lay between the germline ends. The DNA of the CDR3 is TGTGCCAGCAAGTCCAGGGGAATTACTGAAGCTTTCTTT. Encoded protein: CASKSRGITEAFF.

This clonotype was observed many times. The chain combines TRBV2 with TRBJ2-7; 7 bases fit TRBD1. CDR3 size: 15 residues. Germline assignment: CDR1 SNHLY and CDR2 FYNNEI. The junction had 10 bases not matched to a gene; V was cut back by 5 bases and J by 3 bases. The CDR3 protein is CASSKSTGTDYEQYF. CDR3 in DNA: TGTGCCAGCAGTAAAAGCACCGGGACAGACTACGAGCAGTACTTC.

This clonotype turned up a few times. The chain has TRBV7-2 and TRBJ1-3, with a weak D call TRBD1 (5 bases). Germline CDR1 is SGHTA and CDR2 is FQGNSA. The CDR3 has 15 residues. Deletions cut 5 bases from V and 4 bases from J, with 15 bases between. The CDR3 sequence: CASSTLVGAGNTIYF. For the CDR3, the DNA is TGTGCCAGCAGCACCTTGGTTGGGGCCGGAAACACCATATATTTT. The full variable domain, with the rest looked up from reference TRBV7-2 and TRBJ1-3, is GAGVSQSPSNKVTEKGKDVELRCDPISGHTALYWYRQSLGQGLEFLIYFQGNSAPDKSGLPSDRFSAERTGGSVSTLTIQRTQQEDSAVYLCASSTLVGAGNTIYFGEGSWLTVV.

The chain couples TRBV20-1 to TRBJ2-7; 8 bases map to TRBD1. Per germline, CDR1 DFQATT and CDR2 SNEGSKA (reference sequence). This CDR3 has 13 residues. The CDR3 DNA reads TGCAGCGTCCTGGGACAGGTGTCACACGAGCAGTACTTC. It encodes CSVLGQVSHEQYF.

This rearrangement joins TRBV6-5 to TRBJ2-3; D unresolved. The CDR3 has 15 amino acids. Germline V CDR1 and CDR2: MNHEY, SVGAGI. V lost 0 bases and J 5 bases, leaving 12 bases between the germline ends. DNA of the CDR3: TGTGCCAGCAGTTACTCGAAGGGCCTTTTAGATACGCAGTATTTT. It translates to CASSYSKGLLDTQYF.

The genes are TRBV5-4 and TRBJ2-5; tentatively, D is TRBD1 (8 bases). Per the germline V gene, CDR1 is SGHNT and CDR2 is YYREEE (reference sequence). V was shortened by 6 bases and J by 2 bases, with 14 bases between the two germline ends. This CDR3 spans 14 amino acids. The CDR3 bases are TGTGCCAGCAACAACAGGGGGGGGCAAGAGACCCAGTACTTC. Translated: CASNNRGGQETQYF. Complete variable domain (other parts from reference TRBV5-4 and TRBJ2-5): ETGVTQSPTHLIKTRGQQVTLRCSSQSGHNTVSWYQQALGQGPQFIFQYYREEENGRGNFPPRFSGLQFPNYSSELNVNALELDDSALYLCASNNRGGQETQYFGPGTRLLVL.

This clonotype has at least ten counts. V and J are TRBV6-1 and TRBJ1-2; 12 bases agree with TRBD1. V was clipped by 7 bases and J by 7 bases; unmatched bases: 4. Germline V gene sequence: CDR1 MNHNS, CDR2 SASEGT. This CDR3 contains 13 residues. The CDR3 loop is CASTGTGGLGYTF. CDR3 sequence (DNA): TGTGCCAGCACTGGGACAGGGGGCCTTGGCTACACCTTC.